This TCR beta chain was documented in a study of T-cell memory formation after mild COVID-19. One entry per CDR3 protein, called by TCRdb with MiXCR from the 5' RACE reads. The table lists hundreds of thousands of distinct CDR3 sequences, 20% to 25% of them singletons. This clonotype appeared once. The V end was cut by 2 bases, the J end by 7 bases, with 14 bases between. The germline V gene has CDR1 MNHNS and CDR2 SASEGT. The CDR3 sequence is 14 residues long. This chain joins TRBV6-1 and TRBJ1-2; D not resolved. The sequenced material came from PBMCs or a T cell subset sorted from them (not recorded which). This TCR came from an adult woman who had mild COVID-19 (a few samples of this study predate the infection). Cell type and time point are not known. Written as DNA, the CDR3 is TGTGCCAGCAGTGAAAACCATCCGGGTAGTGGCTACACCTTC. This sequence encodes CASSENHPGSGYTF.